The source of this T cell receptor beta chain is a study of T cells in Graves' hyperthyroidism and ophthalmopathy. In the study overall: Any treatment followed the collection of peripheral blood at initial diagnosis. The study, taken as a whole, reports: In the blood, most expanded thyroid clonotypes above 0.001 appeared as well.

Researchers amplified the TCR beta CDR3 regions from RNA transcripts. HTBI primers were the set used in a first-round RT-PCR of the TCR CDR3. One entry per CDR3 protein, called by TCRdb with MiXCR from the multiplex PCR reads. The top ten hold around 27% of the sample, which has some 510,000 distinct CDR3 sequences, less than 25% seen once. This CDR3 has 13 amino acids. Trimming shortened V by 2 bases and J by 6 bases, and 11 bases separated the two germline ends. Germline CDR1 and CDR2: MNHEY and SMNVEV (reference sequence). The sample holds many counts of this clonotype. Its antigen is as yet unknown. The patients, who ranged from 18 to 65 in age, presented with newly diagnosed hyperthyroidism lasting under 2 months.

The sample comprised blood. The source is a man between 18 and 35 years old with Graves' hyperthyroidism. The V call is TRBV27, the J call TRBJ2-7; D is tentatively TRBD1 or TRBD2 (5 bases each). This chain's CDR3 is CASSLGPRGEQYF. CDR3 DNA sequence: TGTGCCAGCAGTTTAGGGCCGAGGGGCGAGCAGTACTTC.